A selection of T cell receptor beta chains follows, all from one sample in a study of cytomegalovirus exposure and HLA in healthy donors. Clones were sequenced by immunoSEQ multiplex PCR, and TCRdb holds only the in-frame ones, with some missing. The sample records around 200,000 clones, under 85% being singletons. The sequencing input was PBMCs. Source of these receptors: a male donor in good health and CMV-seronegative. The CDR3 runs from the conserved cysteine through the conserved F or W. D genes are given only for firm matches. Clone size is shown for a subset of rows, as once, few, many or a class of expanded clone.

cdr3_length,v_call,j_call,d_call,clone_size,cdr3_nt,cdr3_aa
19,TRBV7-3,TRBJ2-4,TRBD2,few,TGTGCCAGCAGCTTACGAGCGGGAGGGAATGATCGCAACAAAAACATTCAGTACTTC,CASSLRAGGNDRNKNIQYF
14,TRBV6-5,TRBJ1-2,-,-,TGTGCCAGCTGCGACGGAGGGTCAAACTATGGCTACACCTTC,CASCDGGSNYGYTF
13,TRBV30,TRBJ1-1,-,-,TGTGCCTGGCGACAGGTTATGAACACTGAAGCTTTCTTT,CAWRQVMNTEAFF
13,TRBV28,TRBJ1-2,-,few,TGTGCCAGCAGAGTTAGTCTTAACTATGGCTACACCTTC,CASRVSLNYGYTF
15,TRBV6-5,TRBJ1-5,TRBD1,-,TGTGCCAGCAGCCCTGGACAGGATGGCAATCAGCCCCAGCATTTT,CASSPGQDGNQPQHF
16,TRBV7-2,TRBJ1-5,-,-,TGTGCCAGCAGCTTAGGCGTCGGGGTACTCTATCAGCCCCAGCATTTT,CASSLGVGVLYQPQHF
11,TRBV6-6,TRBJ2-3,TRBD2,few,TGTGCCACCTGGTCGGGAGGGTCCAGGTATTTT,CATWSGGSRYF
14,TRBV11-2,TRBJ2-1,-,-,TGTGCCAGCAGCTTAGATTCCAGGGTCAATGAGCAGTTCTTC,CASSLDSRVNEQFF
11,TRBV7-9,TRBJ2-3,-,-,TGTTCCAGCAGCCAGATTAATACGCAGTATTTT,CSSSQINTQYF
17,TRBV11-2,TRBJ2-1,-,-,TGTGCCAGCAGCTTAGGGTGGGGCGGGACGTCAAACAATGAGCAGTTCTTC,CASSLGWGGTSNNEQFF
15,TRBV6-5,TRBJ1-2,-,once,TGTGCCAGCAGTTACAACGAAGTGGACTACTATGGCTACACCTTC,CASSYNEVDYYGYTF
15,TRBV27,TRBJ2-1,TRBD2,-,TGTGCCAGCAGTTCCGGGACTAGCGGAAAAAATGAGCAGTTCTTC,CASSSGTSGKNEQFF
16,TRBV4-2,TRBJ2-1,-,-,TGTGCCAGCAGCCAAGAGGATCTAGAGGGTCGAGATGAGCAGTTCTTC,CASSQEDLEGRDEQFF
15,TRBV25-1,TRBJ1-4,-,-,TGTGCCAGCAGTGAAGGAGTAACAACTAATGAAAAACTGTTTTTT,CASSEGVTTNEKLFF
14,TRBV6-5,TRBJ1-4,-,few,TGTGCCAGCAATAGGGGGGGATTTAATGAAAAACTGTTTTTT,CASNRGGFNEKLFF
15,TRBV9,TRBJ2-7,TRBD2,-,TGTGCCAGCAGCGACGCCGGGACTAGCGGAGACGAGCAGTACTTC,CASSDAGTSGDEQYF
12,TRBV2,TRBJ1-5,-,-,TGTGCCAGCAGGAGGGGGAATCAGCCCCAGCATTTT,CASRRGNQPQHF
15,TRBV19,TRBJ1-5,-,-,TGTGCCACTCAGACAGGATCTTATAGCAATCAGCCCCAGCATTTT,CATQTGSYSNQPQHF
13,TRBV6-5,TRBJ2-2,-,-,TGTGCCAGCAGTCGCGGGGCCACCGGGGAGCTGTTTTTT,CASSRGATGELFF
15,TRBV7-2,TRBJ1-1,TRBD1,once,TGTGCCAGCAGGGGACAGGGAATTATGAACACTGAAGCTTTCTTT,CASRGQGIMNTEAFF
13,TRBV6-5,TRBJ2-5,TRBD1,-,TGTGCCACCGCACGGACAGGCAAAGAGACCCAGTACTTC,CATARTGKETQYF
14,TRBV28,TRBJ2-1,TRBD2,once,TGTGCCAGCGTAGGACTAGCGGCCCACAATGAGCAGTTCTTC,CASVGLAAHNEQFF
15,TRBV7-8,TRBJ1-6,-,-,TGTGCCAGCAGCTTAGTGCAGCAAGCGAATTCACCCCTCCACTTT,CASSLVQQANSPLHF
16,TRBV5-5,TRBJ2-5,-,-,TGTGCCAGCAGCTTGGCGTGGTGGACAGACCAAGAGACCCAGTACTTC,CASSLAWWTDQETQYF
17,TRBV7-9,TRBJ1-4,-,-,TGTGCCAGCAGCCTAGAGGGGGGGCCAGGCCGGGCTGAAAAACTGTTTTTT,CASSLEGGPGRAEKLFF
14,TRBV29-1,TRBJ2-7,TRBD1,-,TGCAGCGTTGATGGGGGGACAGGACCCTACGAGCAGTACTTC,CSVDGGTGPYEQYF
16,TRBV28,TRBJ1-1,TRBD1,-,TGTGCCAGCAGTTTGTTAACCGGACAGGGCGGCACTGAAGCTTTCTTT,CASSLLTGQGGTEAFF
13,TRBV7-6,TRBJ1-5,-,-,TGTGCCAGCAGCCTTAATAGCAATCAGCCCCAGCATTTT,CASSLNSNQPQHF
13,TRBV7-9,TRBJ2-1,-,-,TGTGCCAGCAGCTTCCCCGGGCCGGGGGAGCAGTTCTTC,CASSFPGPGEQFF
14,TRBV6-5,TRBJ1-5,-,-,TGTGCCAGCAGTCCCACAGGGATGTGGCAGCCCCAGCATTTT,CASSPTGMWQPQHF
15,TRBV2,TRBJ1-5,-,-,TGTGCCAGCAGTGAAGCGCCGGGAGAGAATCAGCCCCAGCATTTT,CASSEAPGENQPQHF
13,TRBV28,TRBJ1-2,-,-,TGTGCCATCAACAGAGAGACTAACTATGGCTACACCTTC,CAINRETNYGYTF
16,TRBV27,TRBJ1-2,-,-,TGTGCCAGCAGTTTATCCCCAATGGCAGGGGCAGATGGCTACACCTTC,CASSLSPMAGADGYTF
13,TRBV7-3,TRBJ2-2,-,few,TGTGCCAGCAGCTCCGGAGGTGCCGGGGAGCTGTTTTTT,CASSSGGAGELFF
14,TRBV19,TRBJ1-6,-,-,TGTGCCAGTAACCAGGGGAATCTCAATTCACCCCTCCACTTT,CASNQGNLNSPLHF